This T cell receptor (beta chain) was retrieved from a study of cytomegalovirus exposure and HLA in healthy donors. At the level of the study: Of all 400 or so donors who were genotyped, roughly 85% belonged to the Caucasian-associated ancestry cluster. Points from the study as a whole: When analyzed later, the rates of TCR association showed variation by HLA locus, with DRB1 the most and HLA-C the fewest. Later analysis showed most CMV-associated TCR beta chains appearing HLA-restricted. It was reported in a later analysis that an Asian-associated ancestry cluster showed fewer N-insertions than the roughly 660-donor mean.

About this clone: Its antigen is undetermined.

PCR involved 60 Vbeta and 13 Jbeta primers. Assay used: immunoSEQ multiplex PCR; TCRdb lists only in-frame clones, some missing. The table lists 120,000 or so clones, less than 80% of them singletons. The germline V and J ends were trimmed by 7 bases and 4 bases, with 13 bases remaining between them. Germline V gene sequence: CDR1 MNHEY, CDR2 SMNVEV (reference sequence). CDR3 length: 13 amino acids. The chain employs TRBV27 and TRBJ1-2; D gene uncertain. This receptor was obtained from a man under 40 in good health and CMV-seronegative. Sequenced material: PBMCs. CDR3 nucleotide sequence: TGTGCCAGCAATCGCCGGGAGGGCTATGGCTACACCTTC. It specifies CASNRREGYGYTF.